This T cell receptor (beta chain) was recovered during a study of CD8+ T cells in alopecia areata. Findings of the study overall: Patients showed less clear TCR sequence sharing than mice, possibly partly because of HLA diversity. Uncertainty remains about how baseline CD8+ expansion links to response, with one nonresponder. Among the top 100, expanded CD8+ clones, as well as scalp clonality, were significantly decreased by tofacitinib.

This clone has a handful of counts. The antigen is not known. Extracted RNA was reverse transcribed, and the resulting cDNA served as sequencing template. Profiled with immunoSEQ multiplex PCR; TCRdb holds only in-frame clones, not every one. In the table there are about 120,000 clones, over 55% of which are singletons. Germline CDR1 is MNHEY and CDR2 is SMNVEV (reference sequence). V lost 2 bases, J lost 6 bases, and 2 bases stayed unmatched. This CDR3 is built from 13 residues. Treatment specified: oral pan-JAK inhibitor, 5-10 mg twice daily. This TCR was sampled from a human donor with alopecia areata. The gene calls are TRBV27 and TRBJ2-7; 9 bases agree with TRBD2. Sequencing was performed on CD4+ T cells sorted from blood, taken at week 4, from a patient treated with tofacitinib. For the CDR3, the DNA is TGTGCCAGCAGTTTAAGGACTAGCGCCGAGCAGTACTTC. Amino acids: CASSLRTSAEQYF.